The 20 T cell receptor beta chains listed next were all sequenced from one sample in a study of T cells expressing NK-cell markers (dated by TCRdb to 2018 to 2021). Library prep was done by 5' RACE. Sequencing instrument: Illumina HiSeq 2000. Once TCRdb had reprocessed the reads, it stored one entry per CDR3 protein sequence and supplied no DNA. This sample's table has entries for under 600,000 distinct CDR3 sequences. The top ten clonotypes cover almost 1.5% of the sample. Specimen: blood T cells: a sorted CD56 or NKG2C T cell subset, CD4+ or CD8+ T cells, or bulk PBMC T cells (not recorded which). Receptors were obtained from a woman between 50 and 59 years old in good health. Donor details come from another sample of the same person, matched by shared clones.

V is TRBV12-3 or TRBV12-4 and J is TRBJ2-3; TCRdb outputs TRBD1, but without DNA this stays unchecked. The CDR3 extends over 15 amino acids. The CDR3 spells CASSFRGGSTDTQYF.

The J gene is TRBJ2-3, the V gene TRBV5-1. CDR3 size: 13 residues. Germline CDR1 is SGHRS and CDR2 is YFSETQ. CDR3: CASSVQPTDTQYF.

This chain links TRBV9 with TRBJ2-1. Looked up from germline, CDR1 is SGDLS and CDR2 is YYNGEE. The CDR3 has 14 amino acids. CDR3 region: CASSVASGNNEQFF.

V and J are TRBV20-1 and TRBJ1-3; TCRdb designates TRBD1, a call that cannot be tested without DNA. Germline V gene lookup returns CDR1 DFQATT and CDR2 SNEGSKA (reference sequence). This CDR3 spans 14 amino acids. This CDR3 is CSAILDRDGNTIYF.

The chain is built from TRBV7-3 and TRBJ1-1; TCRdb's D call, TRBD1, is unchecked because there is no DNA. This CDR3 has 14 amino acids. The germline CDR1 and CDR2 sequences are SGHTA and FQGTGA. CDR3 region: CASSLTGTSTEAFF.

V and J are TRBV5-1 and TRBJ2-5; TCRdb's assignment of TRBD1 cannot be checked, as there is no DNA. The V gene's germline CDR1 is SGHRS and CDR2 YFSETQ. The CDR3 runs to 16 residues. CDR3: CASSFGGRTKQETQYF.

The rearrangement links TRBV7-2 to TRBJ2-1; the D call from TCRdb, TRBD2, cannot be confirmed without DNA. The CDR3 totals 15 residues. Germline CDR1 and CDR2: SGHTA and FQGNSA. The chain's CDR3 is CASQTSGRPWGEQFF.

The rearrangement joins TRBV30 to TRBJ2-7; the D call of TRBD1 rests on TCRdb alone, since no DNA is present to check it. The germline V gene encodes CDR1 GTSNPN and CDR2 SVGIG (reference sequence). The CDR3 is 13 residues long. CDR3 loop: CAWDSGTRYEQYF.

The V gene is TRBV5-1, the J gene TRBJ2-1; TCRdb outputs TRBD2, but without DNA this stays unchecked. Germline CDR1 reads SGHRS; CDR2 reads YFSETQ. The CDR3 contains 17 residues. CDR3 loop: CASSFGLSPSSYNEQFF. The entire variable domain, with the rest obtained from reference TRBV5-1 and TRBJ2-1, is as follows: KAGVTQTPRYLIKTRGQQVTLSCSPISGHRSVSWYQQTPGQGLQFLFEYFSETQRNKGNFPGRFSGRQFSNSRSEMNVSTLELGDSALYLCASSFGLSPSSYNEQFFGPGTRLTVL.

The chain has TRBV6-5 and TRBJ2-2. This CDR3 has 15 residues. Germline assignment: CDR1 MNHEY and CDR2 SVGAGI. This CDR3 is CASSYSTASAGELFF.

CDR3 sequence: CSAETGGQLVTEAFF. The V and J genes are TRBV29-1 and TRBJ1-1; checking the TCRdb D call of TRBD1 is not possible without DNA. Germline values: CDR1 SQVTM, CDR2 ANQGSEA. The CDR3 loop spans 15 amino acids.

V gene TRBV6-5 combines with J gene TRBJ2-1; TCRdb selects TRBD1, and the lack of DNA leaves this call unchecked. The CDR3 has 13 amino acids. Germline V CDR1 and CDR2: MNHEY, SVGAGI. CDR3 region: CASESAAHNEQFF.

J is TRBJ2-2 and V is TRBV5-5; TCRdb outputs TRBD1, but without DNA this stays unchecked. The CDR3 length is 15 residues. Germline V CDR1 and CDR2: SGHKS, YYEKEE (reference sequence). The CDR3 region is CASSLRDRAAGELFF.

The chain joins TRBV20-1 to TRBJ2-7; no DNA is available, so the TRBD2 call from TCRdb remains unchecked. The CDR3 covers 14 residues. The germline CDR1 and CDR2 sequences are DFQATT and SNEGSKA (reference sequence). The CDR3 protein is CSAQITGGTYEQYF.

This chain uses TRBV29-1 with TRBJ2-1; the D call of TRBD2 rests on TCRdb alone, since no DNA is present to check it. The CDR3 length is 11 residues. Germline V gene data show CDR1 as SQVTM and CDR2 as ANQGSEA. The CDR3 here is CSVRLAGRQFF.

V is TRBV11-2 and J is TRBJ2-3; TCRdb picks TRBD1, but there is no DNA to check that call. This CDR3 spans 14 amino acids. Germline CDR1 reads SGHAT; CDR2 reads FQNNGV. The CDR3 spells CASSPMGDTDTQYF.

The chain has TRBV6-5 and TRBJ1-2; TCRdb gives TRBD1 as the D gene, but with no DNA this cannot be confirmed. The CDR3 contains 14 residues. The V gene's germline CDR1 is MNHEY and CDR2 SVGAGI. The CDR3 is CASSRDRVGYGYTF.

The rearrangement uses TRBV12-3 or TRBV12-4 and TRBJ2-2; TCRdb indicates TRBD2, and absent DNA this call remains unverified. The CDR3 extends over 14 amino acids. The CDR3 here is CASRTQGRTGELFF.

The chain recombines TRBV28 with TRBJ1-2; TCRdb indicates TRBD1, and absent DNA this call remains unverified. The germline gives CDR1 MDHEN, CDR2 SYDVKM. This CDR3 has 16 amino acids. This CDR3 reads CASSEAGTLDHYGYTF.

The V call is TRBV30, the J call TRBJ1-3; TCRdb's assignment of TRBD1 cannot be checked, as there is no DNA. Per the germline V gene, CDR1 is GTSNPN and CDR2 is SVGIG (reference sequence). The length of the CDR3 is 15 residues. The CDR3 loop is CAWSGRRGAGNTIYF. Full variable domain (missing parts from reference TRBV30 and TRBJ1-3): SQTIHQWPATLVQPVGSPLSLECTVEGTSNPNLYWYRQAAGRGLQLLFYSVGIGQISSEVPQNLSASRPQDRQFILSSKKLLLSDSGFYLCAWSGRRGAGNTIYFGEGSWLTVV.